One and the same sample provided the 28 T cell receptor beta chains below, sequenced in a study of blood T cell repertoires in COVID-19. Libraries were prepared by immunoSEQ multiplex PCR; TCRdb keeps only in-frame clonotypes and omits some of them. In the table there are under 250,000 clones, over 75% of which are singletons. Sequenced input: PBMCs or T cells enriched from blood (not recorded which). The receptors were sampled from a woman in her 30s who had been exposed to COVID-19.

The V call is TRBV10-2, the J call TRBJ1-2, with 8 bases fitting TRBD1. Germline lookup yields CDR1 WSHSY and CDR2 SAAADI. The CDR3 covers 16 residues. Germline trimming cut 3 bases from V and 6 bases from J; bases unmatched to any gene: 12. CDR3 DNA: TGCGCCAGCAGTGACCCCGGACAGGGAATGAGGCATGGCTACACCTTC. This sequence encodes CASSDPGQGMRHGYTF.

The sample holds one count of this clone. The chain recombines TRBV11-2 with TRBJ2-1, with TRBD1 identical over 7 bases. This CDR3 has 14 residues. V was pared by 5 bases and J by 5 bases, with 6 bases of the junction left unmatched. Germline CDR1 is SGHAT and CDR2 is FQNNGV. CDR3 sequence (DNA): TGTGCCAGCAGCCTCTCCGGGACAGACAATGAGCAGTTCTTC. Its translation: CASSLSGTDNEQFF. Using reference TRBV11-2 and TRBJ2-1 for the parts outside the CDR3, the full variable domain is EAGVAQSPRYKIIEKRQSVAFWCNPISGHATLYWYQQILGQGPKLLIQFQNNGVVDDSQLPKDRFSAERLKGVDSTLKIQPAKLEDSAVYLCASSLSGTDNEQFFGPGTRLTVL.

This sequence joins TRBV7-9 and TRBJ1-3, with D perhaps TRBD1 (6 bases). The ends were cut back, 5 bases at V and 2 bases at J, with 16 bases in the middle. CDR1 and CDR2 from the germline V gene are SEHNR and FQNEAQ (reference sequence). The CDR3 is made up of 16 amino acids. This CDR3 reads CASSIYRVKAGNTIYF. For the CDR3, the DNA is TGTGCCAGCAGCATTTACAGGGTTAAAGCTGGAAACACCATATATTTT.

The chain links TRBV27 to TRBJ2-1; D not resolved. V shed 5 bases and J shed 0 bases, with 14 bases lying between them. The CDR3 runs 16 residues. Germline loops: CDR1 MNHEY, CDR2 SMNVEV (reference sequence). CDR3 region: CASSALGLSSYNEQFF. CDR3 DNA: TGTGCCAGCAGTGCCCTCGGTCTAAGCTCCTACAATGAGCAGTTCTTC.

The chain joins TRBV15 to TRBJ2-1; 10 bases agree with TRBD1. The CDR3 loop spans 18 amino acids. The germline V gene has CDR1 LNHNV and CDR2 YYDKDF (reference sequence). With 3 bases clipped from V and 8 bases from J, the junction kept 16 bases outside the gene matches. The CDR3 loop is CATSSWAAGTGVFYEQFF. The DNA of the CDR3 is TGTGCCACCAGCAGTTGGGCAGCTGGGACAGGGGTCTTCTATGAGCAGTTCTTC.

The genes are TRBV7-2 and TRBJ2-7; 8 bases map to TRBD1. Germline V CDR1 and CDR2: SGHTA, FQGNSA. J lost 2 bases, V lost 0 bases, and 3 bases had no gene match. The CDR3 has 15 amino acids. The CDR3 spells CASSLAGQATYEQYF. The CDR3 nucleotides are TGTGCCAGCAGCTTAGCGGGACAGGCTACCTACGAGCAGTACTTC.

The V call is TRBV4-2, the J call TRBJ1-1, with 7 nucleotides matching TRBD1. In germline, CDR1 is LGHNA, CDR2 YNFKEQ. V dropped 5 bases and J dropped 5; count of bases not matched to a gene: 5. The length of the CDR3 is 13 residues. CDR3 nucleotide sequence: TGTGCCAGCAGCTCCAGGGGGGCAACTGAAGCTTTCTTT. This sequence encodes CASSSRGATEAFF.

J is TRBJ2-1 and V is TRBV4-2; TRBD2 is a possible D gene (6 bases). This CDR3 contains 16 residues. Germline V gene data show CDR1 as LGHNA and CDR2 as YNFKEQ. Trimming took 3 bases from V and 7 from J, leaving 19 bases between them. The CDR3 spells CASSQEGPLQVNEQFF. Here the CDR3 DNA reads TGTGCCAGCAGCCAGGAGGGGCCACTACAGGTAAATGAGCAGTTCTTC.

The V gene is TRBV9, the J gene TRBJ2-1; TRBD1 is a possible D gene (6 bases). Trimming cost V 0 bases and J 4 bases, with 17 bases left between them. In germline, CDR1 is SGDLS, CDR2 YYNGEE. The CDR3 runs to 17 residues. Written as DNA, the CDR3 is TGTGCCAGCAGCGTAGCTACGGGGCAGAGGGGGTACAATGAGCAGTTCTTC. This translates into CASSVATGQRGYNEQFF.

This clone was observed a single time. V gene TRBV10-1 combines with J gene TRBJ2-2; 9 nucleotides match TRBD2. Germline CDR1 is WNHNN and CDR2 is SYGVQD (reference sequence). V lost 0 bases and J lost 5; bases outside the gene matches: 13. This CDR3 has 19 residues. CDR3 nucleotides: TGCGCCAGCAGTGAGTCCTGGCGGGAGGGCATAATATGGACCGGGGAGCTGTTTTTT. It codes for CASSESWREGIIWTGELFF.

This chain links TRBV29-1 with TRBJ2-5, with D possibly TRBD1 on 6 matching bases. This CDR3 is built from 12 residues. V lost 4 bases to trimming and J lost 5 bases, with 11 bases between them. Per germline, CDR1 SQVTM and CDR2 ANQGSEA. For the CDR3, the DNA is TGCAGCGTTGCCCCAGGGGCGGAGACCCAGTACTTC. Residues: CSVAPGAETQYF.

This sequence joins TRBV4-1 and TRBJ2-1, with no clear D. V was pared by 0 bases and J by 9 bases, with 6 bases between. This CDR3 has 12 residues. Germline V gives CDR1 MGHRA, CDR2 YSYEKL. CDR3 sequence reads: CASSQDIVEQFF. The CDR3 DNA is TGCGCCAGCAGCCAAGATATAGTTGAGCAGTTCTTC.

This chain uses TRBV6-1 with TRBJ2-2; 11 nucleotides agree with TRBD2. After removal of 4 bases from V and 4 bases from J, the junction contained 11 bases not matched to a gene. The CDR3 loop spans 18 amino acids. Germline lookup yields CDR1 MNHNS and CDR2 SASEGT. The DNA of the CDR3 is TGTGCCAGCAGTGGCGTAGCGGGAGGGCTGGGGGGCACCGGGGAGCTGTTTTTT. As protein: CASSGVAGGLGGTGELFF.

This clone was observed once. The rearrangement joins TRBV7-9 to TRBJ2-7, with 7 bases fitting TRBD2. The V segment lost 1 base and the J segment 5 bases; nucleotides outside the gene matches: 11. The CDR3 has 16 amino acids. Looked up from germline, CDR1 is SEHNR and CDR2 is FQNEAQ (reference sequence). The CDR3 sequence is CASSLERDGRPHEQYF. The CDR3 DNA reads TGTGCCAGCAGCTTAGAGCGGGACGGGAGGCCCCACGAGCAGTACTTC. Full variable domain (rest looked up from reference TRBV7-9 and TRBJ2-7): DTGVSQNPRHKITKRGQNVTFRCDPISEHNRLYWYRQTLGQGPEFLTYFQNEAQLEKSRLLSDRFSAERPKGSFSTLEIQRTEQGDSAMYLCASSLERDGRPHEQYFGPGTRLTVT.

This clone is a singleton in its sample. The gene calls are TRBV5-3 and TRBJ2-1; the match to TRBD2 covers 10 bases. TRBV5-3 is an ORF for which the function is uncertain. The CDR3 covers 14 residues. J gave up 4 bases and V 7 bases, and 5 bases lay outside the gene matches. Here the CDR3 reads CARLRLAGYNEQFF. In DNA, the CDR3 is TGTGCCAGACTGAGACTAGCGGGTTACAATGAGCAGTTCTTC.

The chain has TRBV10-3 and TRBJ2-7, with 7 bases that match TRBD2. The germline gives CDR1 ENHRY, CDR2 SYGVKD. This CDR3 has 16 residues. The V gene end was trimmed by 8 bases and the J gene end by 3 bases; junction bases not matched to a gene: 16. CDR3 bases: TGTGCCATCGAGGAAGGCGGGAGAATAGGAAACTACGAGCAGTACTTC. Its protein is CAIEEGGRIGNYEQYF.

This chain connects TRBV15 to TRBJ2-1; the match to TRBD2 covers 8 bases. J was trimmed by 0 bases and V by 0 bases; bases with no gene match: 10. Germline CDR1 LNHNV, CDR2 YYDKDF (reference sequence). The CDR3 length is 19 residues. CDR3 residues: CATSREVSGGIPSYNEQFF. Here the CDR3 DNA reads TGTGCCACCAGCAGAGAGGTGTCGGGGGGGATCCCCTCCTACAATGAGCAGTTCTTC.

V gene TRBV4-1 combines with J gene TRBJ1-2; TRBD1 is a possible D gene (5 bases). CDR1 and CDR2 (germline): MGHRA, YSYEKL. Trimming stripped 1 base from V and 2 bases from J, with 17 bases between. CDR3 size: 17 residues. The CDR3 protein is CASSQVLSQGFNYGYTF. The CDR3 nucleotides read TGCGCCAGCAGCCAAGTCCTATCCCAGGGTTTCAACTATGGCTACACCTTC.

The chain uses TRBV4-1 and TRBJ2-7; 9 bases align to TRBD2. The CDR3 consists of 15 residues. Germline lookup yields CDR1 MGHRA and CDR2 YSYEKL. V lost 1 base, J lost 4 bases, and 5 bases stayed unmatched. The DNA for the CDR3 is TGCGCCAGCAGCCAAGCCGGAGCGGGAGGATACGAGCAGTACTTC. Its protein is CASSQAGAGGYEQYF.

This chain links TRBV5-8 with TRBJ1-5, with unresolved D. V lost 2 bases and J lost 6, with 6 bases in between. The V gene's germline CDR1 is SGHTS and CDR2 YDEGEE. The CDR3 runs 12 residues. The CDR3 DNA is TGTGCCAGCAGCTTCGTCGGTCAGCCCCAGCATTTT. This translates into CASSFVGQPQHF.

The chain combines TRBV6-5 with TRBJ2-3, with 10 bases identical to TRBD1. V shed 6 bases, J shed 2 bases, and the junction held 2 bases outside the gene matches. The CDR3 sequence is 14 residues long. Germline V gene data show CDR1 as MNHEY and CDR2 as SVGAGI. This CDR3 reads CASRGQGYTDTQYF. DNA of the CDR3: TGTGCCAGCAGGGGACAGGGGTACACAGATACGCAGTATTTT.

This chain joins TRBV18 and TRBJ2-2, with D tentatively TRBD1 (6 bases). Germline V gene data show CDR1 as KGHSH and CDR2 as LQKENI. CDR3 length equals 14 residues. The V gene lost 1 base and the J gene lost 5 bases, with 8 bases spanning the gap. The CDR3 sequence: CASSPRTGTGELFF. CDR3 nucleotide sequence: TGTGCCAGCTCACCACGTACAGGGACCGGGGAGCTGTTTTTT.

The chain carries TRBV27 and TRBJ2-3; D gene uncertain. The germline gives CDR1 MNHEY, CDR2 SMNVEV (reference sequence). Trimming removed 0 bases from V and 6 bases from J, with 7 bases in between. The CDR3 runs to 13 residues. The CDR3 sequence: CASSLSERDTQYF. In DNA, the CDR3 is TGTGCCAGCAGTTTATCGGAGAGGGATACGCAGTATTTT.

The chain recombines TRBV5-6 with TRBJ1-1, with D hard to call. This CDR3 contains 14 residues. Germline V gene data show CDR1 as SGHDT and CDR2 as YYEEEE. The V end lost 0 bases, the J end lost 6 bases, and 12 bases lay between the germline ends. In DNA, the CDR3 is TGTGCCAGCAGCTTGGAGTTTCCGGGGTCTGAAGCTTTCTTT. It is translated as CASSLEFPGSEAFF.

The V call is TRBV12-5, the J call TRBJ2-3; D possibly corresponds to TRBD2 (5 bases). Between the trimmed V and J ends, which lost 3 bases and 0 bases, there was a span of 19 bases. From germline, CDR1 is LGHNT and CDR2 FRNRAP. The CDR3 covers 18 residues. The CDR3 DNA reads TGTGCTAGTGGTTTAGCGGCACTGTTACAGATAAGCACAGATACGCAGTATTTT. Translating gives CASGLAALLQISTDTQYF.

The chain uses TRBV5-4 and TRBJ2-7; D possibly corresponds to TRBD2 (6 bases). Germline CDR1 is SGHNT and CDR2 is YYREEE (reference sequence). This CDR3 has 12 amino acids. Trimming took 3 bases from V and 3 from J, leaving 7 bases between them. DNA for the CDR3: TGTGCCAGCAGCTGGGACTTCTACGAGCAGTACTTC. This codes for CASSWDFYEQYF.

V gene TRBV6-5 combines with J gene TRBJ2-2; 7 bases are a match to TRBD2. The V and J ends lost 8 bases and 6 bases, in that order; junction bases with no gene match: 12. Germline CDR1 is MNHEY and CDR2 is SVGAGI. CDR3 length: 15 residues. CDR3 nucleotide sequence: TGTGCCAGCGGCGGGGGAATGAGGCAATCCGGGGAGCTGTTTTTT. Translation gives CASGGGMRQSGELFF.

The chain uses TRBV5-5 and TRBJ2-1, with a tentative D call TRBD1 (6 bases). The V gene's germline CDR1 is SGHKS and CDR2 YYEKEE (reference sequence). This CDR3 comprises 15 residues. V was shortened by 2 bases and J by 4 bases, with 13 bases between the two germline ends. CDR3 sequence: CASSLTQGKYNEQFF. CDR3 nucleotides: TGTGCCAGCAGCTTAACCCAGGGGAAGTACAATGAGCAGTTCTTC.